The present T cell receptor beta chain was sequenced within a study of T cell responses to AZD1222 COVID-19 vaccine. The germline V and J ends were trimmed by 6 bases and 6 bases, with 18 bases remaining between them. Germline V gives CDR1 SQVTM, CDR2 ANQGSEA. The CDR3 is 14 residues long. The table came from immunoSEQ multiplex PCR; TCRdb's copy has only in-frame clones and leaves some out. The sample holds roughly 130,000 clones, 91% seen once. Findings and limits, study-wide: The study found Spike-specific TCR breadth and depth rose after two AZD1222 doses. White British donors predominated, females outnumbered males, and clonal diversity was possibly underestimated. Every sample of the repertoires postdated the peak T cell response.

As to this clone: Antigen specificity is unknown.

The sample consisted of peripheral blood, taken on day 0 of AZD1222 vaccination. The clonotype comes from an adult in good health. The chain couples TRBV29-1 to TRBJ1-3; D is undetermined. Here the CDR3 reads CSVDGGPIANTIYF. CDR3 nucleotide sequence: TGCAGCGTGGATGGAGGACCCATCGCAAACACCATATATTTT.